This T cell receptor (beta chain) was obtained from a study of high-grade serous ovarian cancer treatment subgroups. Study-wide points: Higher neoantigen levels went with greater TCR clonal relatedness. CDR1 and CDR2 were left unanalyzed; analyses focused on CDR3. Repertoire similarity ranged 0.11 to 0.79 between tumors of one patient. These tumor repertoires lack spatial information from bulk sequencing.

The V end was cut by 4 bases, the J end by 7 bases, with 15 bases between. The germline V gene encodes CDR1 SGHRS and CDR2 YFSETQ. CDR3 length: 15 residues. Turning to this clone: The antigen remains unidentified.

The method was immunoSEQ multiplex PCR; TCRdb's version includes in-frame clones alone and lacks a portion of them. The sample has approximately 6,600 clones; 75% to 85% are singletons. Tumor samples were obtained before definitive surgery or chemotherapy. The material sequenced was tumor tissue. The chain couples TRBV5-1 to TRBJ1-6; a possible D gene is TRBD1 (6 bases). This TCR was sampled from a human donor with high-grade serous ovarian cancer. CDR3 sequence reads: CASSASDRENSPLHF. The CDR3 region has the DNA TGCGCCAGCAGCGCCTCGGACAGAGAAAATTCACCCCTCCACTTT. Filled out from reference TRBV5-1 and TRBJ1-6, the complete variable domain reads KAGVTQTPRYLIKTRGQQVTLSCSPISGHRSVSWYQQTPGQGLQFLFEYFSETQRNKGNFPGRFSGRQFSNSRSEMNVSTLELGDSALYLCASSASDRENSPLHFGNGTRLTVT.